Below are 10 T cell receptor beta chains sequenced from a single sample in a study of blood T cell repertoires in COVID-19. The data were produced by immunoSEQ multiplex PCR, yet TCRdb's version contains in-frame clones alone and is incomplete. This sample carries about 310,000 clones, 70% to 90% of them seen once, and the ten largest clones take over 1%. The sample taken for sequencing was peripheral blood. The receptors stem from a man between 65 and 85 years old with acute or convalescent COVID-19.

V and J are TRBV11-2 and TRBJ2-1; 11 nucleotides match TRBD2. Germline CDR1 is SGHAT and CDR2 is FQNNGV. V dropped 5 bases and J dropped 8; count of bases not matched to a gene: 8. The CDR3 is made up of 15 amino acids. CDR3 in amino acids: CASSLTSGSPYEQFF. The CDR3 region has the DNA TGTGCCAGCAGCCTCACTAGCGGGAGTCCTTATGAGCAGTTCTTC.

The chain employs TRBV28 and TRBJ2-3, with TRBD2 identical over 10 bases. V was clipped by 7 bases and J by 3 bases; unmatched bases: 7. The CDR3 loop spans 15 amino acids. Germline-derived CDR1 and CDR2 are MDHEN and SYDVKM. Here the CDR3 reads CASTLLAGETDTQYF. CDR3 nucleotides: TGTGCCAGCACCCTCCTAGCGGGAGAAACAGATACGCAGTATTTT.

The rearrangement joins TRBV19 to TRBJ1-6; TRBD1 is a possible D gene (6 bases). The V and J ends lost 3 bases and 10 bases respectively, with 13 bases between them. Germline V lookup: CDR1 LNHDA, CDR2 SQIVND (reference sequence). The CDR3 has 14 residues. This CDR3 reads CASSMTSGVSPLHF. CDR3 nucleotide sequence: TGTGCCAGTAGTATGACTTCAGGGGTATCACCCCTCCACTTT. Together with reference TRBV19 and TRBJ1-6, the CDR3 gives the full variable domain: DGGITQSPKYLFRKEGQNVTLSCEQNLNHDAMYWYRQDPGQGLRLIYYSQIVNDFQKGDIAEGYSVSREKKESFPLTVTSAQKNPTAFYLCASSMTSGVSPLHFGNGTRLTVT.

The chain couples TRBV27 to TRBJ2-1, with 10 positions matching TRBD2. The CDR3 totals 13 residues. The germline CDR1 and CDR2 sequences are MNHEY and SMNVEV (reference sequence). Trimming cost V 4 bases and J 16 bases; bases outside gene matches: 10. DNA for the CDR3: TGTGCCAGCAGTTCACCGCCGACTAGCGGGCGTTTCTTC. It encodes CASSSPPTSGRFF.

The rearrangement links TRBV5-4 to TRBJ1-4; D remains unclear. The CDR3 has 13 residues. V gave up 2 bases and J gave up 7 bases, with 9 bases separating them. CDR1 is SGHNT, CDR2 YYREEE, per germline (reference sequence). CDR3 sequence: CASSLKGSEKLFF. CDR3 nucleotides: TGTGCCAGCAGCTTAAAAGGGAGTGAAAAACTGTTTTTT.

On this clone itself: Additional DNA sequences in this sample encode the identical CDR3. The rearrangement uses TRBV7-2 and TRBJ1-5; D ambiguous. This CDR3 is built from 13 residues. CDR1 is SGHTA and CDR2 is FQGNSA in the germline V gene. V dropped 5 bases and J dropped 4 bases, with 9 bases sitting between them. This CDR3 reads CASSPSGNQPQHF. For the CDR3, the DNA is TGTGCCAGCAGCCCTTCGGGGAATCAGCCCCAGCATTTT.

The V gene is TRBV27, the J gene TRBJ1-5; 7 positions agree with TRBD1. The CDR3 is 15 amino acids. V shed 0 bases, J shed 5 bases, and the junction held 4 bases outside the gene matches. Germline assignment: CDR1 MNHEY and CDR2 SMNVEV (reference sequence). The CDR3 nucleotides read TGTGCCAGCAGTTTATCTGGGGACAGATATCAGCCCCAGCATTTT. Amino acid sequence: CASSLSGDRYQPQHF.

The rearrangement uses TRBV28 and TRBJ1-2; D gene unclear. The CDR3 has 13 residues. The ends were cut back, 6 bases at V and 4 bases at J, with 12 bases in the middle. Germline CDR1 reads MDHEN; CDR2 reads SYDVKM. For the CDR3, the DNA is TGTGCCAGCAGCCGGGAGTTGGCCTATGGCTACACCTTC. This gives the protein CASSRELAYGYTF.

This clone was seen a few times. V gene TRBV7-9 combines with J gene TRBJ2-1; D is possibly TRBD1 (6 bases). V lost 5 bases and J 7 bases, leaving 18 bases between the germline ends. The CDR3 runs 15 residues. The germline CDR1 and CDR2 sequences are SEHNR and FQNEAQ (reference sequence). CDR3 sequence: CASSPRGRGANEQFF. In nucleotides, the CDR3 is TGTGCCAGCAGCCCCAGGGGTCGGGGTGCTAATGAGCAGTTCTTC.

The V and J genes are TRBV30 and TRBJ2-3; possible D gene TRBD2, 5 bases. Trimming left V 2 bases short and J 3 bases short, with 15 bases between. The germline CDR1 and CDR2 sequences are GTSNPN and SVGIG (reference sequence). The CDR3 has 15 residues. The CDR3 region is CAWSRTRRLTDTQYF. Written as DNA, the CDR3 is TGTGCCTGGAGTAGGACTCGGCGCTTGACAGATACGCAGTATTTT.